The present T cell receptor beta chain was sequenced within a study of read filtering for tumor transcriptome and immune sequencing. Sampling of bone marrow took place during active disease in every patient. Germline values: CDR1 SGHRS, CDR2 YFSETQ. V gave up 1 base and J gave up 1 base, with 6 bases separating them. The CDR3 totals 13 residues. Note on this clonotype: Antigen: not known.

This library used approximately 390 ng RNA and molecular barcoded adaptors spanning alpha/delta and beta/gamma chains. A single record per CDR3 protein comes from TCRdb applying MiXCR to the reads. The sample lists approximately 40,000 distinct CDR3 sequences; approximately 14% were seen once. Findings and caveats of the study: IR-seq captured clonotypes deeper and more reliably than RNA-seq.

Sequences were obtained from a population of CD138-negative cells sorted from bone marrow. This TCR was sampled from a donor older than 35 with multiple myeloma. This sequence joins TRBV5-1 and TRBJ2-7; no reliable D call. This chain's CDR3 is CASSLTVSYEQYF. The CDR3, as DNA: TGCGCCAGCAGCTTGACAGTATCCTACGAGCAGTACTTC.